The clone carrying this T cell receptor (beta chain) was recorded at least ten times. What it binds is not known. This sample stems from a study of CD8 T cells in ankylosing spondylitis. Study-wide results and caveats: There was a TCR beta motif, made of several highly homologous variants, that appeared characteristic of ankylosing spondylitis blood.

In making TCR beta libraries, quantitative 5'-RACE with molecular barcodes was used. Via MiXCR, TCRdb re-called the 5' RACE reads, giving one row per CDR3 protein. The data contain 500,000 to 650,000 distinct CDR3 sequences, roughly 5% of them singletons. Per germline, CDR1 KGHSH and CDR2 LQKENI. This CDR3 is built from 15 residues. V lost 4 bases, J lost 6 bases, and 16 bases lay in between. The receptor's source is a male donor with ankylosing spondylitis. J is TRBJ2-1 and V is TRBV18, with D tentatively TRBD2 (6 bases). Material: blood, either unsorted or a sorted T cell fraction (not recorded which). The DNA for the CDR3 is TGTGCCAGCTCACAGGGACTCGAAAACCGCAATGAGCAGTTCTTC. Amino acid sequence: CASSQGLENRNEQFF.